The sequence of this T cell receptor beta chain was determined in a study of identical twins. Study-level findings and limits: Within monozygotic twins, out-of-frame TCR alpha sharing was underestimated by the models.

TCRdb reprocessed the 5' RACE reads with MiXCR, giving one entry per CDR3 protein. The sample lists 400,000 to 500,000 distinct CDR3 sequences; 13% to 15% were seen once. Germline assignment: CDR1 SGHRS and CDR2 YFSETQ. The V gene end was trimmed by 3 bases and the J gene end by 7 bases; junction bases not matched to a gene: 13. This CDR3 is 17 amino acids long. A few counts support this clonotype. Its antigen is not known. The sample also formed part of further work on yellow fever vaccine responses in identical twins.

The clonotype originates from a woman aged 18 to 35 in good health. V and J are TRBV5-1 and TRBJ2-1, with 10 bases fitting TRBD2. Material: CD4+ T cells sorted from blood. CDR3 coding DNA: TGCGCCAGCAGCTCGGGGGCCAGCGGGGGGGCATGGAATGAGCAGTTCTTC. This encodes CASSSGASGGAWNEQFF.